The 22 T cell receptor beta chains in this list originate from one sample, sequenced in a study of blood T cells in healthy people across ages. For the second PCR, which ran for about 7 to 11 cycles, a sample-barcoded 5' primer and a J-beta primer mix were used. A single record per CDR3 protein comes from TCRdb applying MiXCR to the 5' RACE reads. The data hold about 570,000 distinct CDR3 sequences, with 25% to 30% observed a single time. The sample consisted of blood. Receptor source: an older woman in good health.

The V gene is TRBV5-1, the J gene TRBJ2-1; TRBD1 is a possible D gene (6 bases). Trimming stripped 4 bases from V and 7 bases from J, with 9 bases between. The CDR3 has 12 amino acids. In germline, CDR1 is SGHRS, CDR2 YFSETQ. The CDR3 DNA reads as TGCGCCAGCAGCATACAGGGTAATGAGCAGTTCTTC. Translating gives CASSIQGNEQFF.

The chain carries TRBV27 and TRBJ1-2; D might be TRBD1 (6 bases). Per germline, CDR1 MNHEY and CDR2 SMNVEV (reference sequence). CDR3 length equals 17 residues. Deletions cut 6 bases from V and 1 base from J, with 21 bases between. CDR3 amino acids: CASRSLGAGELNYGYTF. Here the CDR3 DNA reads TGTGCCAGCAGGTCCTTAGGGGCAGGGGAACTTAACTATGGCTACACCTTC.

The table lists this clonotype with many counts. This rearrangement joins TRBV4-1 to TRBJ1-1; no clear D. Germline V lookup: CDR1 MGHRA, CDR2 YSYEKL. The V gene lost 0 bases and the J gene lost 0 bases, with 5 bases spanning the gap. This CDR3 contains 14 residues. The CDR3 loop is CASSQEGVNTEAFF. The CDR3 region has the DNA TGCGCCAGCAGCCAAGAAGGAGTGAACACTGAAGCTTTCTTT.

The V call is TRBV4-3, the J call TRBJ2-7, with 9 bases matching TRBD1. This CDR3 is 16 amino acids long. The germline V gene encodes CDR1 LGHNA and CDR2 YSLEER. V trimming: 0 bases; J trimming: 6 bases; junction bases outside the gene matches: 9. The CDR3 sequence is CASSQERDREMREQYF. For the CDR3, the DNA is TGCGCCAGCAGCCAAGAACGGGACAGGGAAATGCGCGAGCAGTACTTC.

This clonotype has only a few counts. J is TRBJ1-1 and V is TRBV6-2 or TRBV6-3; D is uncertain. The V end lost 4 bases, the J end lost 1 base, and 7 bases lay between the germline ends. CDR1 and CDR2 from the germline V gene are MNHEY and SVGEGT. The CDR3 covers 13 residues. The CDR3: CASSFVSNTEAFF. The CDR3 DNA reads TGTGCCAGCAGTTTTGTGTCGAACACTGAAGCTTTCTTT.

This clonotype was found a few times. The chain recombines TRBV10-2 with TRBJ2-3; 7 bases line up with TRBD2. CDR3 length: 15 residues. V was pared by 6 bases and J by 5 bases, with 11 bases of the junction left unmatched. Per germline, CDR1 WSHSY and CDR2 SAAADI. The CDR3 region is CASRRWAGEIDTQYF. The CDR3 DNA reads TGCGCCAGCAGACGATGGGCGGGGGAAATAGATACGCAGTATTTT.

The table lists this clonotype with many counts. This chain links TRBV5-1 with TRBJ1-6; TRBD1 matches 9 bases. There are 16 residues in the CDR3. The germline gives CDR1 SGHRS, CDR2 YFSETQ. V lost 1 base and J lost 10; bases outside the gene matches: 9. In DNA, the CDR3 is TGCGCCAGCAGCTTGTTGACAGGGGGTTTAGGATCACCCCTCCACTTT. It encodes CASSLLTGGLGSPLHF.

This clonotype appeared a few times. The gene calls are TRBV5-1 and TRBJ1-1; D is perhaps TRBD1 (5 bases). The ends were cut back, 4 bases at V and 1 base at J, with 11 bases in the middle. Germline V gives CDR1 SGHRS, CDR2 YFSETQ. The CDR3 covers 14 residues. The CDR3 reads CASSQDTKNTEAFF. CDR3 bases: TGCGCCAGCAGCCAGGACACCAAGAACACTGAAGCTTTCTTT.

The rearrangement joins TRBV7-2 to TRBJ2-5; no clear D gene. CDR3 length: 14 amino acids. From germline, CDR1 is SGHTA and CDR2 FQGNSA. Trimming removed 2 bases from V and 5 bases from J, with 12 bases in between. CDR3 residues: CASSLPSRWETQYF. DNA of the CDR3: TGTGCCAGCAGCTTACCCTCTCGATGGGAGACCCAGTACTTC.

The CDR3 DNA follows: TGTGCCAGCCGTTTAAAAGGGGGTTCAATCTACAATGAGCAGTTCTTC. Its protein product is CASRLKGGSIYNEQFF. This rearrangement joins TRBV5-6 to TRBJ2-1, with D possibly matching TRBD1 (6 bases). The V end lost 7 bases, the J end lost 3 bases, and 20 bases lay between the germline ends. The CDR3 runs to 16 residues. Germline V gives CDR1 SGHDT, CDR2 YYEEEE.

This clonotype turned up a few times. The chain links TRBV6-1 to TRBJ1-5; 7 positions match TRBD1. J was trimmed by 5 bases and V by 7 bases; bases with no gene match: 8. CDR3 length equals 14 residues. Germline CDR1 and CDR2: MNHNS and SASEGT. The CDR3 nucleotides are TGTGCCAGCACCTCACAGGGGCAACATCAGCCCCAGCATTTT. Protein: CASTSQGQHQPQHF.

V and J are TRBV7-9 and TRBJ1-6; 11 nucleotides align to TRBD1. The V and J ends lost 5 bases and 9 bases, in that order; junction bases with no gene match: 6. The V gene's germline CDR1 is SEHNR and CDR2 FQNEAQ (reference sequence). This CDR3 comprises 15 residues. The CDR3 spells CASSIGQGAASPLHF. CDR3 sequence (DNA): TGTGCCAGCAGCATCGGACAGGGGGCGGCTTCACCCCTCCACTTT.

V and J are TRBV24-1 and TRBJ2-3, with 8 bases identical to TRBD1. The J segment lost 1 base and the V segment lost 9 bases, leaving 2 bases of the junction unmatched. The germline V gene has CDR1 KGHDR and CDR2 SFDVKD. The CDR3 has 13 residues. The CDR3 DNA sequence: TGTGCCACCGGGGGACAGGGCACAGATACGCAGTATTTT. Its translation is CATGGQGTDTQYF.

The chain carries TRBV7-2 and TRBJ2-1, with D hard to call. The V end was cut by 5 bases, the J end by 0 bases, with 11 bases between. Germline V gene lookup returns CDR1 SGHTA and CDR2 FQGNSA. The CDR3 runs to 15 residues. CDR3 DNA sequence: TGTGCCAGCAGCGCCCAGGTGAGCTCCTACAATGAGCAGTTCTTC. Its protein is CASSAQVSSYNEQFF.

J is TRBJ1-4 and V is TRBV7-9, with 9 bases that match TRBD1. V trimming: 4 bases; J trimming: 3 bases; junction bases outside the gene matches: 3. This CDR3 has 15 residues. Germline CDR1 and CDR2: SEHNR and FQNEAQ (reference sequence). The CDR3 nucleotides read TGTGCCAGCAGCTCGGACAGGGGAGCTAATGAAAAACTGTTTTTT. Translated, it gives CASSSDRGANEKLFF.

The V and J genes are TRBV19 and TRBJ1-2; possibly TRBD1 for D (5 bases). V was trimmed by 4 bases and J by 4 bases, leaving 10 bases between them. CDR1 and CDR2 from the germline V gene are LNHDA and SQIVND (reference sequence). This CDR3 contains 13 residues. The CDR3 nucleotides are TGTGCCAGTAGTAATCAGGGAGGCTATGGCTACACCTTC. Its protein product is CASSNQGGYGYTF.

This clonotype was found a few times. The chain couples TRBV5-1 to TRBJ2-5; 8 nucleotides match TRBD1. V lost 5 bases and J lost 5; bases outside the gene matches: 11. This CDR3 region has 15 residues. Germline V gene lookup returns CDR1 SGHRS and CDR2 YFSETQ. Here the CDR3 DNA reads TGCGCCAGCAGGATCGACGGACAGGGTCGGGAGACCCAGTACTTC. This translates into CASRIDGQGRETQYF. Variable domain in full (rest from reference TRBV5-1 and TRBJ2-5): KAGVTQTPRYLIKTRGQQVTLSCSPISGHRSVSWYQQTPGQGLQFLFEYFSETQRNKGNFPGRFSGRQFSNSRSEMNVSTLELGDSALYLCASRIDGQGRETQYFGPGTRLLVL.

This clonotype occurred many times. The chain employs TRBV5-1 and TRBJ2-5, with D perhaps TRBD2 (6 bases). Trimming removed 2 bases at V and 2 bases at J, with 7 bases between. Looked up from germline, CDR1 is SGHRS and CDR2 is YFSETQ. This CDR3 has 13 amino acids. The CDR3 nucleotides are TGCGCCAGCAGCTTCCGGGAGCAAGAGACCCAGTACTTC. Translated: CASSFREQETQYF.

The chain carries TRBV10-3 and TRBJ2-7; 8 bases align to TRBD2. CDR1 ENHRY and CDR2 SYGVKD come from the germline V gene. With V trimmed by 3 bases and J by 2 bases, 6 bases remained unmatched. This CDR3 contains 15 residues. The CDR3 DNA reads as TGTGCCATCAGTGAATCGAGCGGGGGCCCCTACGAGCAGTACTTC. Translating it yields CAISESSGGPYEQYF.

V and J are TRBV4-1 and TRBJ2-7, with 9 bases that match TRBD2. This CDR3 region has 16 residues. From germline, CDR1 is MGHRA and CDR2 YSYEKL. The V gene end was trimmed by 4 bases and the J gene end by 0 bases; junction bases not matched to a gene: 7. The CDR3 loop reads CASSLDISGGSYEQYF. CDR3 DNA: TGCGCCAGCAGCCTAGACATTAGCGGGGGCTCCTACGAGCAGTACTTC.

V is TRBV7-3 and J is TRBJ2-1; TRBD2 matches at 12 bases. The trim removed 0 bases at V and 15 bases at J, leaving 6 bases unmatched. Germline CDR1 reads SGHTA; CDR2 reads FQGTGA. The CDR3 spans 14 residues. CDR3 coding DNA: TGTGCCAGCAGCTTAACGCTAGCGGGGGGGCCGTCGTTCTTC. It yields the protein CASSLTLAGGPSFF.

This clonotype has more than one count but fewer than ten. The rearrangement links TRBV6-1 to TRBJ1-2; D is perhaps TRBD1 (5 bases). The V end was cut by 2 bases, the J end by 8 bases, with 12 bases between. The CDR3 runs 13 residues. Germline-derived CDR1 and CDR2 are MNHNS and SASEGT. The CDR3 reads CASSERGRSGYTF. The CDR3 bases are TGTGCCAGCAGTGAAAGGGGCAGATCGGGCTACACCTTC.